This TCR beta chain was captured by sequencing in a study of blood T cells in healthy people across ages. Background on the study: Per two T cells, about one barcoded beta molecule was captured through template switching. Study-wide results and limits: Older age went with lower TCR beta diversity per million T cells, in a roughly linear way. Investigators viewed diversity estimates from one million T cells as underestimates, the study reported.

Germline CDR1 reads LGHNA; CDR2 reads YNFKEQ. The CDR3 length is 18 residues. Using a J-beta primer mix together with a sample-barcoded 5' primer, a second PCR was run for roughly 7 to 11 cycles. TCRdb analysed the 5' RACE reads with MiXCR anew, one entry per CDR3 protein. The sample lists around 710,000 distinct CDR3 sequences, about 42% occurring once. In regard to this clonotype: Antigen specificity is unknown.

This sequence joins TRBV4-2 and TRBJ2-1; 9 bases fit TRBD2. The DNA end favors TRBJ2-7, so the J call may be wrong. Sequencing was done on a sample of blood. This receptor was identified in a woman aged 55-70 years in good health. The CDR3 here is CASSRGLATDSSYNEQYF. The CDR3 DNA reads TGTGCCAGCAGCCGGGGACTAGCAACCGACAGCTCCTACAATGAGCAGTACTTC.